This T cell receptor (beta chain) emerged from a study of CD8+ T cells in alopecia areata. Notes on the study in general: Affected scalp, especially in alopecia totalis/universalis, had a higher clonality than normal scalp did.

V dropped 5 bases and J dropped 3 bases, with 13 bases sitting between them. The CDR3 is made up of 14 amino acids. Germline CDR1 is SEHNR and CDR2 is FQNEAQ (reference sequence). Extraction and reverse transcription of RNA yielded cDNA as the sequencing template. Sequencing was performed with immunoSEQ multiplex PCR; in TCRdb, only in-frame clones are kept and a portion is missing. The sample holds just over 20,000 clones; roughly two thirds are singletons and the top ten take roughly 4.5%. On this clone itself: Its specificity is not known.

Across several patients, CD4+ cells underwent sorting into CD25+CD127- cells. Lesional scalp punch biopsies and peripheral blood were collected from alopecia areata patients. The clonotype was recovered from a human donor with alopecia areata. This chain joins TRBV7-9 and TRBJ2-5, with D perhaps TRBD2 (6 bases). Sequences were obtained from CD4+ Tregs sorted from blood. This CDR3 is CASSLLIAEETQYF. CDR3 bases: TGTGCCAGCAGCCTCTTGATAGCGGAAGAGACCCAGTACTTC. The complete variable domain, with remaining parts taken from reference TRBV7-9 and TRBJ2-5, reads DTGVSQNPRHKITKRGQNVTFRCDPISEHNRLYWYRQTLGQGPEFLTYFQNEAQLEKSRLLSDRFSAERPKGSFSTLEIQRTEQGDSAMYLCASSLLIAEETQYFGPGTRLLVL.